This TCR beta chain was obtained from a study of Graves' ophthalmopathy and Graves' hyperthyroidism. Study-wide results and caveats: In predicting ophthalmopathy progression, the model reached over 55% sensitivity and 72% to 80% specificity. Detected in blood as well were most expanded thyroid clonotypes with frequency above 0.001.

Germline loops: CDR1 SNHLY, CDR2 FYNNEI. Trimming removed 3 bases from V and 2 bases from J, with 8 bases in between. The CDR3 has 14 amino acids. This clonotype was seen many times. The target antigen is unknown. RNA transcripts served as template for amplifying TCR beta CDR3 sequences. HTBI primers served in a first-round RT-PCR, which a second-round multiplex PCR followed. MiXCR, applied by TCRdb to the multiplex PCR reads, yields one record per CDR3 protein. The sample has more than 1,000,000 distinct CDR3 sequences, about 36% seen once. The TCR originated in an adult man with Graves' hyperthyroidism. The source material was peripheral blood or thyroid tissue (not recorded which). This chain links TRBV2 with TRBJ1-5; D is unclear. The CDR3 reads CASSEGFGNQPQHF. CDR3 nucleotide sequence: TGTGCCAGCAGTGAGGGGTTTGGCAATCAGCCCCAGCATTTT. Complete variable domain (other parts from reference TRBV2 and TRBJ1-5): EPEVTQTPSHQVTQMGQEVILRCVPISNHLYFYWYRQILGQKVEFLVSFYNNEISEKSEIFDDQFSVERPDGSNFTLKIRSTKLEDSAMYFCASSEGFGNQPQHFGDGTRLSIL.